Ten or more counts support the clone carrying this TCR beta chain. Its antigen is unknown. TCRdb processed the RT-PCR reads anew with MiXCR; each CDR3 protein has one entry. Of approximately 500,000 distinct CDR3 sequences listed, over 10% are singletons. The data derive from a study of response to subunit inactivated influenza vaccine. Notes on the study in general: With each seasonal influenza vaccination, the authors suggested, few new T cells are recruited.

The sequence was collected from a man aged 45 to 65 who received an inactivated influenza vaccine. The sequences come from PBMCs from blood, collected more than 35 days after vaccination.

The CDR3 reads CASSPPGGTYEQYF. The CDR3, as DNA: TGTGCCAGCAGTCCGCCGGGGGGGACCTACGAGCAGTACTTC. The chain recombines TRBV6-1 with TRBJ2-7, with 8 nucleotides matching TRBD2. Germline V gene sequence: CDR1 MNHNS, CDR2 SASEGT. This CDR3 is 14 amino acids long. J lost 2 bases, V lost 5 bases, and 5 bases had no gene match.